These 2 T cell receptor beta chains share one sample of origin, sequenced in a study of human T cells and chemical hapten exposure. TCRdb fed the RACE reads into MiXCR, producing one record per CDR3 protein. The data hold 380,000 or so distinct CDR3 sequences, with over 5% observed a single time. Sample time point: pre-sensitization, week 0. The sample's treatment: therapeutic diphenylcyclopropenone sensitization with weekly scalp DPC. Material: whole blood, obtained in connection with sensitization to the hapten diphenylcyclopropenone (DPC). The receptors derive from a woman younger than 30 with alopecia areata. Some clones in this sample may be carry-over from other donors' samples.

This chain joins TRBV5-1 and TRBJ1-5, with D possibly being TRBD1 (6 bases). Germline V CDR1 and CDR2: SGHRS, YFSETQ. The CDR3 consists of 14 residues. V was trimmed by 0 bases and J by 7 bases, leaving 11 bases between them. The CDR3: CASSLEAGAQPQHF. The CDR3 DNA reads TGCGCCAGCAGCTTGGAGGCAGGGGCCCAGCCCCAGCATTTT.

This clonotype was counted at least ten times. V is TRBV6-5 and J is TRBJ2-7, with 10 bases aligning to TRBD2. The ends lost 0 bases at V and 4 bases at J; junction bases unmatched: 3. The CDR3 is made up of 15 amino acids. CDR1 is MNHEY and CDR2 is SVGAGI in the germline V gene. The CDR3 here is CASSYSSSGGYEQYF. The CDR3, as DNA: TGTGCCAGCAGTTACTCGTCTAGCGGGGGATACGAGCAGTACTTC.